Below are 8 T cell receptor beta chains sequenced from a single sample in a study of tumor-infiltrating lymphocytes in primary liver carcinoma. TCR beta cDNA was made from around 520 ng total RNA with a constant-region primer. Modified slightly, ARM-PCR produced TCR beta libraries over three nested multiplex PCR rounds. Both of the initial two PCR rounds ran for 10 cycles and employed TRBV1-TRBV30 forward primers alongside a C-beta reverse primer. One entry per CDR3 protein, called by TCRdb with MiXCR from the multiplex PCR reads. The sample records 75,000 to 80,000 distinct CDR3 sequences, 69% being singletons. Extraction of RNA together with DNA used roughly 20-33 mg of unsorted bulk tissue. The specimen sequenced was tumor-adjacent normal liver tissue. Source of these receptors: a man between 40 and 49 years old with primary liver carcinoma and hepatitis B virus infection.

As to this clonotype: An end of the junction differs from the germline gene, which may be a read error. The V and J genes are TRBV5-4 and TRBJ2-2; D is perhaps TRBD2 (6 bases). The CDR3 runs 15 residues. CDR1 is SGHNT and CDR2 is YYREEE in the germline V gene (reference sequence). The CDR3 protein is CTSILRGTDTGELFF. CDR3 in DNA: TGTACCAGCATCTTACGCGGGACGGACACCGGGGAGCTGTTTTTT.

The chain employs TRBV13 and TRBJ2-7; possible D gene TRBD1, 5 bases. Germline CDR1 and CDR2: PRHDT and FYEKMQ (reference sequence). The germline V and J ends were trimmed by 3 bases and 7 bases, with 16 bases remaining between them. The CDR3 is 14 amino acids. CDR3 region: CASSFGRAIYEQYF. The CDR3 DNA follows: TGTGCCAGCAGCTTTGGCAGGGCTATCTATGAGCAGTACTTC.

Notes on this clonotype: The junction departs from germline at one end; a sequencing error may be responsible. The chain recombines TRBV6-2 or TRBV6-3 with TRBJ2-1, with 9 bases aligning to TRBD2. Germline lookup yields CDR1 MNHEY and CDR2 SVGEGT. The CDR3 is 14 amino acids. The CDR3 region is CTSSLVAGANEQFF. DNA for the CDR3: TGTACCAGCAGTTTAGTAGCGGGAGCCAATGAGCAGTTCTTC.

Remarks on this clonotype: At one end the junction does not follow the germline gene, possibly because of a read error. CDR3 residues: CTSSPTQDPGANVLTF. DNA of the CDR3: TGTACCAGCAGCCCTACTCAAGATCCTGGGGCCAACGTCCTGACTTTC. The V call is TRBV14, the J call TRBJ2-6, with no clear D. The CDR3 has 16 amino acids. CDR1 is SGHDN and CDR2 is FVKESK in the germline V gene. The full variable domain, completed using reference TRBV14 and TRBJ2-6, is EAGVTQFPSHSVIEKGQTVTLRCDPISGHDNLYWYRRVMGKEIKFLLHFVKESKQDESGMPNNRFLAERTGGTYSTLKVQPAELEDSGVYFCTSSPTQDPGANVLTFGAGSRLTVL.

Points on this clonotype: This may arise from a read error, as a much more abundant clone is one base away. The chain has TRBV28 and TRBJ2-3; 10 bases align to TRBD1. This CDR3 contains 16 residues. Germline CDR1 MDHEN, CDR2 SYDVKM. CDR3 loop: CASNRAGQGIGDTRYF. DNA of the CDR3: TGTGCCAGCAACCGGGCGGGACAGGGGATAGGAGATACGCGGTATTTT.

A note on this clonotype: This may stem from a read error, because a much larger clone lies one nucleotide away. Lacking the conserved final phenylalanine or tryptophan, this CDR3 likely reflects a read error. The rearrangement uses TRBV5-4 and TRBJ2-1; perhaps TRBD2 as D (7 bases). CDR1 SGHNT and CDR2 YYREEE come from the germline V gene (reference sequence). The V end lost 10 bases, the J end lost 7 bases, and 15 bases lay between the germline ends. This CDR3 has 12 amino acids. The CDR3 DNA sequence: TGTGCCTCCCGGGGAGGGGGGAATGAGCAGTTCCTC. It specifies CASRGGGNEQFL.

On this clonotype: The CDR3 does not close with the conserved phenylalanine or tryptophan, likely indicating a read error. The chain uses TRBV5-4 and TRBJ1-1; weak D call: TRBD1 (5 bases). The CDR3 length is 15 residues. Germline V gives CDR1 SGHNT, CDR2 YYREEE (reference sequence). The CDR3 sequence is CASTDSTVQGFEAFL. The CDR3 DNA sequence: TGTGCTAGCACCGACTCCACGGTCCAGGGATTTGAAGCTTTCTTA.

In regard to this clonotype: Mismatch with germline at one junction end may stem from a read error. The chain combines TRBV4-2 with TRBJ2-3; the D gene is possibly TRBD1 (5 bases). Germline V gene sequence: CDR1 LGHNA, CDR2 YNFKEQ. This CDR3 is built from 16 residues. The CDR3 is CAGSQELGLAADTQYF. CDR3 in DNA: TGTGCCGGCAGCCAAGAACTGGGGCTGGCCGCAGATACGCAGTATTTT.